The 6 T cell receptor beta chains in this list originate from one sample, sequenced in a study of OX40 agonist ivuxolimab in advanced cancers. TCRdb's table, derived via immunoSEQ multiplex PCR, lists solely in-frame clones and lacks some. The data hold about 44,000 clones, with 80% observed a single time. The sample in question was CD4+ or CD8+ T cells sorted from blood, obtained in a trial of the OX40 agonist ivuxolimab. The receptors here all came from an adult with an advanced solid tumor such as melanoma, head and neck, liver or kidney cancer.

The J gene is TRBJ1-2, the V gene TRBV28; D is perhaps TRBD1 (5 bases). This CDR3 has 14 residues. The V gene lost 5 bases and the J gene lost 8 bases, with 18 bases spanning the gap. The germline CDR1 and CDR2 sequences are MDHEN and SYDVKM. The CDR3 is CASSAPGDPRGYTF. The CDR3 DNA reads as TGTGCCAGCAGTGCCCCCGGGGACCCTCGGGGCTACACCTTC.

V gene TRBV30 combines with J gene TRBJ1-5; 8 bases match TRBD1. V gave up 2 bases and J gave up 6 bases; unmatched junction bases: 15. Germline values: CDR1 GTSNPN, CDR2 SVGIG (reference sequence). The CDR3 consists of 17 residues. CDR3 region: CAWSTYPDRVERQPQHF. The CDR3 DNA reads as TGTGCCTGGAGTACTTACCCGGACAGGGTCGAACGTCAGCCCCAGCATTTT. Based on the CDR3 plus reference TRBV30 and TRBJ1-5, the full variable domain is SQTIHQWPATLVQPVGSPLSLECTVEGTSNPNLYWYRQAAGRGLQLLFYSVGIGQISSEVPQNLSASRPQDRQFILSSKKLLLSDSGFYLCAWSTYPDRVERQPQHFGDGTRLSIL.

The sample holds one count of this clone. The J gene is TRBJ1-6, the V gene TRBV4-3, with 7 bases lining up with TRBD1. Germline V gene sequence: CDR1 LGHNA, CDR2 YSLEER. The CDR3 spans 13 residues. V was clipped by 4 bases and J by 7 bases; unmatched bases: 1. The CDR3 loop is CASSPDRNSPLHF. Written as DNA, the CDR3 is TGCGCCAGCAGCCCGGACAGGAATTCACCCCTCCACTTT.

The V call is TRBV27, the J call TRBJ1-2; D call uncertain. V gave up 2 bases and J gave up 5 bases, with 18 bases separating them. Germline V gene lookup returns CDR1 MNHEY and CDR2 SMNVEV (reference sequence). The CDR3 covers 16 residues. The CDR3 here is CASSLRRGVRAYGYTF. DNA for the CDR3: TGTGCCAGCAGTTTACGTCGCGGGGTGAGGGCATATGGCTACACCTTC.

The CDR3 loop is CAWTTGGDGYTF. In nucleotides, the CDR3 is TGTGCCTGGACGACAGGGGGCGATGGCTACACCTTC. The chain joins TRBV30 to TRBJ1-2; 10 bases are shared with TRBD1. The CDR3 contains 12 residues. Trimming removed 4 bases from V and 6 bases from J; junction bases left unmatched: 2. CDR1 and CDR2 (germline): GTSNPN, SVGIG (reference sequence).

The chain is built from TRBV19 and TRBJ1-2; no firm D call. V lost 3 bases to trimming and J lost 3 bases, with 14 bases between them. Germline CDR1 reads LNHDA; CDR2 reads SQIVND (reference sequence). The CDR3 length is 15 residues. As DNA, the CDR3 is TGTGCCAGTAGTATGTATAAGGGATGGGACTATGGCTACACCTTC. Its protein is CASSMYKGWDYGYTF.